Listed here are 16 T cell receptor beta chains from one sample, sequenced in a study of T cells and Merkel cell carcinoma outcomes. Generated by immunoSEQ multiplex PCR, the TCRdb table keeps only in-frame clones and is missing some. The sample consists of about 15,000 clones, about nine tenths of them appearing once. The sample comprised tumor tissue from Merkel cell carcinoma. Every receptor here comes from a human donor with Merkel cell carcinoma.

This CDR3 is CASSFGTGDENYGYTF. The CDR3 DNA is TGTGCCAGCAGCTTCGGGACAGGGGACGAGAACTATGGCTACACCTTC. The chain joins TRBV11-3 to TRBJ1-2, with 10 bases that match TRBD1. CDR3 length equals 16 residues. V was clipped by 3 bases and J by 2 bases; unmatched bases: 6. The germline V gene has CDR1 SGHNT and CDR2 YENEEA.

V usage is TRBV5-6 and J usage is TRBJ1-5; possible D gene TRBD1, 5 bases. CDR1 SGHDT and CDR2 YYEEEE come from the germline V gene. CDR3 length equals 14 residues. The germline V and J ends were trimmed by 3 bases and 3 bases, with 10 bases remaining between them. Written as DNA, the CDR3 is TGTGCCAGCAGCTCGGACAAATACAATCAGCCCCAGCATTTT. It yields the protein CASSSDKYNQPQHF.

The chain is built from TRBV7-8 and TRBJ1-1; the D gene is possibly TRBD1 (6 bases). Germline-derived CDR1 and CDR2 are SGHVS and FQNEAQ. The CDR3 runs 15 residues. The V end lost 2 bases, the J end lost 1 base, and 11 bases lay between the germline ends. Here the CDR3 DNA reads TGTGCCAGCAGCTTATGGCAGGGGCGGAACACTGAAGCTTTCTTT. Its translation: CASSLWQGRNTEAFF.

V gene TRBV7-9 combines with J gene TRBJ1-1; a weak D match, TRBD1 (5 bases). V was trimmed by 1 base and J by 11 bases, leaving 14 bases between them. Germline V gene lookup returns CDR1 SEHNR and CDR2 FQNEAQ (reference sequence). The CDR3 runs 13 residues. CDR3 amino acids: CASSLDGPGAAFF. The CDR3 DNA is TGTGCCAGCAGCTTAGATGGCCCCGGGGCTGCTTTCTTT.

This sequence joins TRBV19 and TRBJ2-3; tentatively, D is TRBD1 (6 bases). Trimming removed 4 bases at V and 5 bases at J, with 13 bases between. The germline gives CDR1 LNHDA, CDR2 SQIVND (reference sequence). The CDR3 sequence is 14 residues long. The CDR3 loop reads CASSTGQYRDTQYF. The DNA for the CDR3 is TGTGCCAGTAGTACAGGACAGTATAGAGATACGCAGTATTTT. Using reference TRBV19 and TRBJ2-3 for the parts outside the CDR3, the full variable domain is DGGITQSPKYLFRKEGQNVTLSCEQNLNHDAMYWYRQDPGQGLRLIYYSQIVNDFQKGDIAEGYSVSREKKESFPLTVTSAQKNPTAFYLCASSTGQYRDTQYFGPGTRLTVL.

V gene TRBV5-1 combines with J gene TRBJ1-1; D uncertain. Trimming took off 4 bases at V and 0 bases at J, with 7 bases between the two ends. CDR3 length: 13 amino acids. Germline CDR1 and CDR2: SGHRS and YFSETQ. CDR3 DNA sequence: TGCGCCAGCAGCGCTACAGTGAACACTGAAGCTTTCTTT. Amino acids: CASSATVNTEAFF.

The chain employs TRBV5-6 and TRBJ2-1, with 8 bases identical to TRBD2. Germline V gene sequence: CDR1 SGHDT, CDR2 YYEEEE. Trimming removed 0 bases from V and 5 bases from J; junction bases left unmatched: 4. The CDR3 extends over 15 amino acids. The CDR3 nucleotides read TGTGCCAGCAGCTTGGTGACTAGCGATGACAATGAGCAGTTCTTC. Amino acid sequence: CASSLVTSDDNEQFF.

The V gene is TRBV5-1, the J gene TRBJ2-2; TRBD1 matches at 8 bases. V dropped 3 bases and J dropped 5; count of bases not matched to a gene: 6. The CDR3 totals 15 residues. From germline, CDR1 is SGHRS and CDR2 YFSETQ. CDR3 nucleotides: TGCGCCAGCAGCTCCTGGACAGGGTTTACCGGGGAGCTGTTTTTT. Translation: CASSSWTGFTGELFF.

V and J are TRBV2 and TRBJ1-6; D is undetermined. V lost 4 bases, J lost 2 bases, and 6 bases lay in between. The CDR3 loop spans 14 amino acids. The germline V gene encodes CDR1 SNHLY and CDR2 FYNNEI. The CDR3 region is CASSALPYNSPLHF. CDR3 bases: TGTGCCAGCAGTGCGCTACCCTATAATTCACCCCTCCACTTT.

The V and J genes are TRBV7-2 and TRBJ2-1; D is perhaps TRBD1 or TRBD2 (6 bases each). V was trimmed by 5 bases and J by 7 bases, leaving 18 bases between them. Germline CDR1 SGHTA, CDR2 FQGNSA. The CDR3 has 15 residues. CDR3 protein: CASSPMRGAVNEQFF. CDR3 nucleotide sequence: TGTGCCAGCAGCCCTATGAGGGGGGCCGTGAATGAGCAGTTCTTC.

V and J are TRBV5-1 and TRBJ2-2, with no clear D. The CDR3 contains 15 residues. V lost 1 base, J lost 0 bases, and 7 bases lay in between. From germline, CDR1 is SGHRS and CDR2 YFSETQ. The CDR3 here is CASSLTVANTGELFF. The CDR3 nucleotides are TGCGCCAGCAGCTTGACCGTCGCGAACACCGGGGAGCTGTTTTTT.

The chain recombines TRBV7-2 with TRBJ2-3, with TRBD2 matching 8 bases. The V gene's germline CDR1 is SGHTA and CDR2 FQGNSA. V was pared by 5 bases and J by 2 bases, with 6 bases of the junction left unmatched. The CDR3 totals 15 residues. The CDR3 DNA reads TGTGCCAGCAGCCCCTGGACTAGCTACACAGATACGCAGTATTTT. This codes for CASSPWTSYTDTQYF.

V usage is TRBV5-1 and J usage is TRBJ2-7; D is perhaps TRBD1 or TRBD2 (5 bases each). CDR1 and CDR2 from the germline V gene are SGHRS and YFSETQ. The CDR3 contains 16 residues. The germline V and J ends were trimmed by 4 bases and 0 bases, with 17 bases remaining between them. The CDR3 nucleotides are TGCGCCAGCAGCCCCTCCGGGACGGAGAGCTCCTACGAGCAGTACTTC. As protein: CASSPSGTESSYEQYF. The variable domain in full, with the rest retrieved from reference TRBV5-1 and TRBJ2-7, is KAGVTQTPRYLIKTRGQQVTLSCSPISGHRSVSWYQQTPGQGLQFLFEYFSETQRNKGNFPGRFSGRQFSNSRSEMNVSTLELGDSALYLCASSPSGTESSYEQYFGPGTRLTVT.

This clone occurred a few times. The chain recombines TRBV7-9 with TRBJ2-1; 9 bases align to TRBD2. The CDR3 runs 14 residues. V was pared by 8 bases and J by 4 bases, with 6 bases of the junction left unmatched. Germline-derived CDR1 and CDR2 are SEHNR and FQNEAQ (reference sequence). The CDR3 bases are TGTGCCAGCGGACCTAGCGGGGCTTACAATGAGCAGTTCTTC. This gives the protein CASGPSGAYNEQFF.

V is TRBV25-1 and J is TRBJ1-1; no clear D. CDR3 size: 14 residues. V dropped 1 base and J dropped 1 base, with 7 bases sitting between them. Germline V gene data show CDR1 as MGHDK and CDR2 as SYGVNS. In DNA, the CDR3 is TGTGCCAGCAGTGAATGGGGAGGGAACACTGAAGCTTTCTTT. Encoded protein: CASSEWGGNTEAFF.

This chain uses TRBV7-7 with TRBJ2-2; 8 bases fit TRBD1. The CDR3 sequence is 14 residues long. After removal of 5 bases from V and 5 bases from J, the junction contained 4 bases not matched to a gene. From germline, CDR1 is SSHAT and CDR2 FNYEAQ (reference sequence). Here the CDR3 reads CASSARTGTGELFF. Here the CDR3 DNA reads TGTGCCAGCAGCGCCAGGACAGGGACCGGGGAGCTGTTTTTT.